Below are 14 T cell receptor beta chains sequenced from a single sample in a study of blood T cell repertoires in COVID-19. Assay: immunoSEQ multiplex PCR; the TCRdb copy retains only in-frame clones and omits some. The table shows tens of thousands of clones, with roughly 92% occurring only once. The specimen sequenced was peripheral blood. These receptors were obtained from a man aged 50 to 60 with active COVID-19.

The chain couples TRBV18 to TRBJ2-2, with D uncertain. The V gene lost 6 bases and the J gene lost 5 bases, with 13 bases spanning the gap. The germline V gene encodes CDR1 KGHSH and CDR2 LQKENI. The CDR3 loop spans 14 amino acids. The CDR3 DNA reads as TGTGCCAGCTCGCCCGTCCAGGCAACCGGGGAGCTGTTTTTT. Protein: CASSPVQATGELFF.

This clone was recorded a few times. This chain joins TRBV5-1 and TRBJ1-5; D unresolved. In germline, CDR1 is SGHRS, CDR2 YFSETQ. Between the trimmed V and J ends, which lost 0 bases and 0 bases, there was a span of 7 bases. CDR3 length equals 15 residues. The CDR3: CASSLDTGSNQPQHF. Written as DNA, the CDR3 is TGCGCCAGCAGCTTGGATACGGGTAGCAATCAGCCCCAGCATTTT.

V is TRBV3-1 (or the pseudogene TRBV3-2) and J is TRBJ2-3; possibly TRBD2 for D (5 bases). Germline V gene sequence: CDR1 LGHDT, CDR2 YNNKEL (reference sequence). This CDR3 comprises 14 residues. V lost 4 bases to trimming and J lost 2 bases, with 10 bases between them. The CDR3 bases are TGTGCCAGCAGCCCCGGGGTGGACACAGATACGCAGTATTTT. Its protein is CASSPGVDTDTQYF.

The rearrangement uses TRBV5-5 and TRBJ2-3; 8 bases align to TRBD2. Germline CDR1 SGHKS, CDR2 YYEKEE (reference sequence). The V gene end was trimmed by 2 bases and the J gene end by 2 bases; junction bases not matched to a gene: 10. The CDR3 is 17 amino acids. In DNA form, the CDR3 reads TGTGCCAGCAGCTTAGCCCCTAGCGGGCGCTCCACAGATACGCAGTATTTT. It translates to CASSLAPSGRSTDTQYF.

The chain uses TRBV29-1 and TRBJ2-7, with 8 nucleotides matching TRBD1. J gave up 3 bases and V 7 bases, and 5 bases lay outside the gene matches. The CDR3 covers 12 residues. Per germline, CDR1 SQVTM and CDR2 ANQGSEA. The CDR3 region is CSGRTGLYEQYF. The CDR3 coding sequence is TGCAGCGGGAGGACAGGGCTCTACGAGCAGTACTTC.

The CDR3 protein is CASSFFQGDIQYF. As DNA, the CDR3 is TGTGCCAGTAGTTTTTTCCAGGGGGACATTCAGTACTTC. V gene TRBV19 combines with J gene TRBJ2-4; 7 positions match TRBD1. Germline V gene data show CDR1 as LNHDA and CDR2 as SQIVND (reference sequence). V was clipped by 5 bases and J by 8 bases; unmatched bases: 6. The CDR3 covers 13 residues.

This chain joins TRBV6-1 and TRBJ2-7; maybe TRBD2 (6 bases). V was shortened by 0 bases and J by 4 bases, with 19 bases between the two germline ends. Germline V gene lookup returns CDR1 MNHNS and CDR2 SASEGT. The CDR3 length is 17 residues. The CDR3 is CASSEALTGVFPYEQYF. The DNA of the CDR3 is TGTGCCAGCAGTGAAGCATTGACGGGGGTTTTCCCTTACGAGCAGTACTTC.

This chain uses TRBV2 with TRBJ2-3; D is possibly TRBD2 (5 bases). Germline V gene lookup returns CDR1 SNHLY and CDR2 FYNNEI. CDR3 length: 15 amino acids. V dropped 4 bases and J dropped 0 bases, with 11 bases sitting between them. As DNA, the CDR3 is TGTGCCAGCAGTGGGGTGGCGGGCAGCACAGATACGCAGTATTTT. Protein product: CASSGVAGSTDTQYF.

The chain recombines TRBV11-2 with TRBJ2-3; 8 bases match TRBD2. Germline V gene sequence: CDR1 SGHAT, CDR2 FQNNGV. The CDR3 extends over 16 amino acids. Trimming removed 5 bases from V and 5 bases from J; junction bases left unmatched: 12. The CDR3, as DNA: TGTGCCAGCAGCGGTCTCCGGCGGGAGGTTAAAGATACGCAGTATTTT. Translated: CASSGLRREVKDTQYF.

This clone has only one observation. The chain combines TRBV28 with TRBJ1-5; 7 bases agree with TRBD1. The trim removed 2 bases at V and 6 bases at J, leaving 10 bases unmatched. The CDR3 has 16 residues. Germline CDR1 is MDHEN and CDR2 is SYDVKM. The CDR3 DNA reads TGTGCCAGCAGTTTAGGGAGGACAGGCGGAGGTCAGCCCCAGCATTTT. It specifies CASSLGRTGGGQPQHF.

The rearrangement uses TRBV7-2 and TRBJ1-1; tentatively, D is TRBD1 (5 bases). Germline CDR1 reads SGHTA; CDR2 reads FQGNSA. This CDR3 has 14 amino acids. V lost 1 base and J 4 bases, leaving 10 bases between the germline ends. The CDR3 sequence: CASSLEGSVTEAFF. CDR3 DNA: TGTGCCAGCAGCTTAGAGGGGTCGGTCACTGAAGCTTTCTTT.

The gene calls are TRBV7-9 and TRBJ2-2; tentative D call: TRBD2 (5 bases). This CDR3 has 15 amino acids. CDR1 is SEHNR and CDR2 is FQNEAQ in the germline V gene (reference sequence). The germline V and J ends were trimmed by 8 bases and 2 bases, with 15 bases remaining between them. CDR3 amino acids: CASEGLAANTGELFF. The CDR3 DNA sequence: TGTGCCAGCGAAGGCCTAGCAGCTAACACCGGGGAGCTGTTTTTT.

The V and J genes are TRBV2 and TRBJ1-2; D is possibly TRBD1 (6 bases). In germline, CDR1 is SNHLY, CDR2 FYNNEI. This CDR3 contains 14 residues. The germline V and J ends were trimmed by 6 bases and 6 bases, with 17 bases remaining between them. The CDR3 DNA follows: TGTGCCAGCAGGCTGGACAGCGGCGCGGATGGCTACACCTTC. Its translation: CASRLDSGADGYTF.

This clone was observed a single time. The gene calls are TRBV10-3 and TRBJ2-3; TRBD2 might be the D (5 bases). The germline gives CDR1 ENHRY, CDR2 SYGVKD. The CDR3 is 15 amino acids. Deletions cut 5 bases from V and 0 bases from J, with 12 bases between. CDR3 sequence: CAISFRSGSTDTQYF. The CDR3 bases are TGTGCCATCAGTTTCAGATCGGGGAGCACAGATACGCAGTATTTT.